This TCR beta chain came from a study of T cells in Graves' hyperthyroidism and ophthalmopathy. Under 3 months was the duration of disease in ophthalmopathy patients, who also had a Clinical Activity Score of at least 3 and a NOSPECS grade of at least 4. Diagnostic decisions used clinical symptoms, serum thyroxine and TRAb, thyroid ultrasound and orbital computed tomography. 10 ml of fresh peripheral blood supplied the PBMCs. The CDR3 regions of TCR beta were amplified from RNA transcripts. The TCR CDR3 was amplified in a first-round RT-PCR using the HTBI primer set. TCRdb processed the multiplex PCR reads anew with MiXCR; each CDR3 protein has one entry. The sample gives hundreds of thousands of distinct CDR3 sequences, around 20% of which show up once; around 50% is in the top ten. Study-level results: Within blood appeared most thyroid clonotypes that had expanded above 0.001.

Ten or more counts support this clonotype. The antigen remains unidentified. Sequenced: blood. This sequence originates from a man in his forties or fifties with Graves' ophthalmopathy.

This CDR3 is CASSQGPGRGGRNEQFF. The CDR3 nucleotides read TGTGCCAGCAGCCAAGGCCCGGGACGGGGGGGCCGGAATGAGCAGTTCTTC. This rearrangement joins TRBV3-1 to TRBJ2-1, with 8 positions matching TRBD2. The junction had 12 bases not matched to a gene; V was cut back by 1 base and J by 7 bases. Germline V gene data show CDR1 as LGHDT and CDR2 as YNNKEL (reference sequence). There are 17 residues in the CDR3.